This TCR beta chain was retrieved from a study of blood T cell repertoires in COVID-19. About the research overall: The study drew acute and convalescent COVID-19 samples from the United States, Italy and Spain. Sample material is recorded as cDNA or gDNA derived from T cells, B-cell-depleted T cells, or PBMCs.

Germline V gene sequence: CDR1 MNHNS, CDR2 SASEGT. The CDR3 runs to 16 residues. V lost 4 bases to trimming and J lost 3 bases; unmatched junction nucleotides: 9. Sequencing used immunoSEQ multiplex PCR; TCRdb keeps in-frame clones, though not all of them. Of 180,000 or so clones listed, around 87% are singletons. This chain links TRBV6-1 with TRBJ1-5; 7 bases align to TRBD1. This clonotype originated in a man in his forties or fifties with active or convalescent COVID-19. Sequenced sample: peripheral blood. The CDR3 is CASSVHSGQANQPQHF. For the CDR3, the DNA is TGTGCCAGCAGTGTCCATTCTGGACAGGCCAATCAGCCCCAGCATTTT.